This TCR beta chain was identified in a study of blood T cell repertoires in COVID-19. Participants were placed into cohorts based on the clinical history they reported. Sequencing was performed with immunoSEQ multiplex PCR; in TCRdb, only in-frame clones are kept and a portion is missing. This sample has a few hundred thousand clones, with roughly nine tenths found just once. The V end was cut by 2 bases, the J end by 1 base, with 8 bases between. Germline values: CDR1 SGHTA, CDR2 FQGTGA. This CDR3 has 15 residues. This receptor was taken from a human donor in a cohort exposed to, infected with or recovered from COVID-19 (not recorded which). The donor label of this sample is uncertain. This chain joins TRBV7-3 and TRBJ2-2; D unresolved. Sequenced: PBMCs or T cells enriched from blood (not recorded which). The CDR3 region is CASSLSSGNTGELFF. In nucleotides, the CDR3 is TGTGCCAGCAGCTTATCTTCGGGGAACACCGGGGAGCTGTTTTTT.